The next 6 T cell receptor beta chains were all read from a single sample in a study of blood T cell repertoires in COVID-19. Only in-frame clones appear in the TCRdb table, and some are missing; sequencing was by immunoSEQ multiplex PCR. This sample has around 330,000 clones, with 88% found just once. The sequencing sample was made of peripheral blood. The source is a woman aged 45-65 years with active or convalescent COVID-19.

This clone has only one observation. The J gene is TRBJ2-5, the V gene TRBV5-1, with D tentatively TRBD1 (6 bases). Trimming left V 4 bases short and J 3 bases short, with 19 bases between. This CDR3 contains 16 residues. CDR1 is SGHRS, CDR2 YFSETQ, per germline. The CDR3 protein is CASSPYPAGVEETQYF. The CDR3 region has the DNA TGCGCCAGCAGCCCCTACCCCGCAGGGGTTGAAGAGACCCAGTACTTC.

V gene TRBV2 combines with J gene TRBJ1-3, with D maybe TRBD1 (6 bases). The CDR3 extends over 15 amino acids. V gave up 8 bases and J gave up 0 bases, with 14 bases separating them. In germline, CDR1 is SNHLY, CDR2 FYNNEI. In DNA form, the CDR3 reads TGTGCCAGCGGAGGACAGAGCTTCTCTGGAAACACCATATATTTT. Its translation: CASGGQSFSGNTIYF.

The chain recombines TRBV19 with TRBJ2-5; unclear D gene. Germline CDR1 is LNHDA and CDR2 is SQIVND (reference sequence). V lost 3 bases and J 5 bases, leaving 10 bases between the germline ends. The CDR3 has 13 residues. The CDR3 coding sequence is TGTGCCAGTAGTATTGATCAGGCGGAGACCCAGTACTTC. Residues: CASSIDQAETQYF. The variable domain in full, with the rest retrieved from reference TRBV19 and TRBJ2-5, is DGGITQSPKYLFRKEGQNVTLSCEQNLNHDAMYWYRQDPGQGLRLIYYSQIVNDFQKGDIAEGYSVSREKKESFPLTVTSAQKNPTAFYLCASSIDQAETQYFGPGTRLLVL.

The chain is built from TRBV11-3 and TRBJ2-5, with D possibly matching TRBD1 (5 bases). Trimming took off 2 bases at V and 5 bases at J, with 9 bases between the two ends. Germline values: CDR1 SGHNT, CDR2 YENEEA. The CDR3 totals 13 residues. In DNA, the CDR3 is TGTGCCAGCAGCTTACAGGGTCAGGAGACCCAGTACTTC. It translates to CASSLQGQETQYF.

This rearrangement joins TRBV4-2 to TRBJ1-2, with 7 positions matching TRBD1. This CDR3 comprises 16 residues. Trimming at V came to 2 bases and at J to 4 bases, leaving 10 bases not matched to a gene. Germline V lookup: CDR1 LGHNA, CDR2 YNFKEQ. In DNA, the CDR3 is TGTGCCAGCAGCCAACGACAGGGTTTGAACTCCTATGGCTACACCTTC. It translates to CASSQRQGLNSYGYTF.

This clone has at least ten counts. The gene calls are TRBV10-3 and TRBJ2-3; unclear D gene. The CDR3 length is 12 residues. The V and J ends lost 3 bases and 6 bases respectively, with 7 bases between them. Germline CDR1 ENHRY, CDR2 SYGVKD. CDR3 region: CAISELRDTQYF. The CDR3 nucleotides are TGTGCCATCAGTGAACTTCGGGATACGCAGTATTTT.